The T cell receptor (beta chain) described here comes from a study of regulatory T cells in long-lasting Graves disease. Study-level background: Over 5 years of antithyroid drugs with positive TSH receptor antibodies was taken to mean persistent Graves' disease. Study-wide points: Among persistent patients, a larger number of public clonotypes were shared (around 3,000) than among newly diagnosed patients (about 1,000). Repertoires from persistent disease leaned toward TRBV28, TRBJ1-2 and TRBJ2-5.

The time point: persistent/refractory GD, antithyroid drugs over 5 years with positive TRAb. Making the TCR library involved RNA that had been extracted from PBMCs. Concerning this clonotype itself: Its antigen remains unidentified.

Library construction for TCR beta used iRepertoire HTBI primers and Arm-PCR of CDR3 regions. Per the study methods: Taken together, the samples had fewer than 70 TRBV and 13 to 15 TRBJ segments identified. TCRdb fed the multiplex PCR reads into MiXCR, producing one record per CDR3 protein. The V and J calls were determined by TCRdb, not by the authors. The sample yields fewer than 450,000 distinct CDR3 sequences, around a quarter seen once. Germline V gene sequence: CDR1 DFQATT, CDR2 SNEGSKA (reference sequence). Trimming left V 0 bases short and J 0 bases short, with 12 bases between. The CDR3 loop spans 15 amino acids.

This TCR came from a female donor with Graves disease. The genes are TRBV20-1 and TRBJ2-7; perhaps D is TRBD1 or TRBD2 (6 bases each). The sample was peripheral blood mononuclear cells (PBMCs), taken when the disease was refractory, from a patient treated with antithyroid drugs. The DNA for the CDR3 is TGCAGTGCTAGAGATATGGGGGGCCTCTCCTACGAGCAGTACTTC. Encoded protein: CSARDMGGLSYEQYF.